Listed here is a single TCR beta chain. What it recognizes is unknown. These data originate in a study of cytomegalovirus exposure and HLA in healthy donors. Study results and limitations: The analysis excluded some indistinguishable V segments, including TRBV6-2 and TRBV6-3. CMV serostatus stood as the only immune exposure information on hand.

In germline, CDR1 is SGHRS, CDR2 YFSETQ. Deletions cut 4 bases from V and 3 bases from J, with 19 bases between. This CDR3 has 16 amino acids. The PCR made use of 60 Vbeta and 13 Jbeta primers. Sequenced by immunoSEQ multiplex PCR; TCRdb stores in-frame clones only, minus some. Its listing shows 70,000 or so clones. This clonotype was obtained from a female donor in good health and CMV-seropositive. Sequencing used PBMCs. The V and J genes are TRBV5-1 and TRBJ1-2; no reliable D call. The CDR3 sequence: CASSPPGGYGDYGYTF. CDR3 sequence (DNA): TGCGCCAGCAGCCCCCCGGGAGGCTATGGGGACTATGGCTACACCTTC.